This is a list of T cell receptor beta chains from one sample in a study of T cells in narcolepsy. The repertoire was sequenced with immunoSEQ multiplex PCR; TCRdb's copy has only in-frame clones and lacks some. The sample has about 40,000 clones; around 89% are singletons. Source material: CD45RA- memory CD4+ T cells from PBMCs. Every receptor here comes from a human donor with narcolepsy. CDR3s include the opening cysteine and the closing phenylalanine or tryptophan. A D gene is named only where the DNA matches it firmly.

J,D,V,CDR3
.,.,TRBV7-8,CASSLEGPGYYEQYF
TRBJ1-2,.,TRBV4-2,CASSQDGSRGESYTF
TRBJ2-1,.,TRBV28,CASSDPNSYNEQFF
TRBJ1-3,.,TRBV11-2,CATSTGSSGNTIYF
TRBJ2-7,TRBD2,TRBV7-2,CASSLVGSSGGTYEQYF
TRBJ2-1,.,TRBV29-1,CSVGPRLYNEQFF
TRBJ2-1,TRBD1,TRBV5-1,CASSSDRVQFF
TRBJ2-2,.,TRBV4-3,CASSVELGATGELFF
TRBJ1-2,.,TRBV27,CASRPQGANYGYTF
TRBJ1-2,TRBD1,TRBV6-5,CASTGQGKGYTF
TRBJ2-2,TRBD2,TRBV7-3,CASSLNGGRNTGELFF
TRBJ1-3,TRBD1,TRBV9,CASSGQGSGNTIYF
TRBJ2-2,TRBD1,TRBV5-4,CASGRDRTGTGELFF
TRBJ1-2,.,TRBV23-1,CASSRSSYTF
TRBJ1-2,TRBD1,TRBV5-8,CASSWRTGAHYGYGYTF
TRBJ2-7,.,TRBV2,CASRLWDDEQYF
TRBJ2-7,.,TRBV5-8,CASVRRLTYEQYF
TRBJ1-5,.,TRBV7-9,CASSQDSHSNQPQHF
.,.,TRBV7-8,CASGQTQNYEQYF
TRBJ2-1,TRBD1,TRBV29-1,CSVDRTGGWNEQFF
TRBJ1-2,.,TRBV4-3,CASSHRGDGYTF
TRBJ2-7,TRBD1,TRBV10-1,CASSPGQGVNEQYF
TRBJ2-3,.,TRBV5-1,CASSPLGSDTQYF
TRBJ2-7,.,TRBV5-1,CASSLGPSGLANSYEQYF
TRBJ1-5,.,TRBV27,CAIQSIPGPGSNQPQHF
TRBJ2-1,.,TRBV15,CATSHGRQYNEQFF
TRBJ1-1,TRBD1,TRBV7-2,CASSPGGASEAFF
TRBJ2-3,.,TRBV4-3,CASSQDQGVGDTQYF
TRBJ2-7,.,TRBV5-6,CASSLDRLRSSYEQYF
TRBJ2-1,.,TRBV18,CASSPISGNYNEQFF
TRBJ2-1,TRBD1,TRBV4-2,CASSQAPGTGSYNEQFF
TRBJ2-3,TRBD2,TRBV5-1,CASSSAGGREDTQYF
TRBJ2-3,TRBD2,TRBV19,CASSSGGGSGLSDTQYF
TRBJ1-5,.,TRBV2,CASMVGQGDYQPQHF
TRBJ1-1,.,TRBV7-6,CASMPLGANTEAFF
TRBJ2-2,.,TRBV29-1,CSVAGGGTVVGGELFF
TRBJ2-3,.,TRBV7-3,CASSSALGGDTQYF
TRBJ2-7,.,TRBV6-5,CASSRSGVEQYF
TRBJ2-7,.,TRBV5-1,CASSLDDYEQYF
TRBJ1-5,.,TRBV5-6,CASTRAGGNQPQHF
TRBJ1-2,.,TRBV7-6,CASSSTSTPAGYGYTF
TRBJ1-2,.,TRBV25-1,CASSESGQLYGYTF